This T cell receptor (beta chain) is drawn from a study of CD8 T cells in Susac syndrome. Random hexamers primed reverse transcription of about 0.45 to 1 ug RNA. TCRdb called the immunoSEQ multiplex PCR reads again in MiXCR, with one record for every CDR3 protein. The sample has 120,000 or so distinct CDR3 sequences, under 96% seen once; the top ten hold about 0.13%. From germline, CDR1 is SQVTM and CDR2 ANQGSEA. The CDR3 covers 13 residues. V lost 7 bases, J lost 0 bases, and 10 bases lay in between. Sequenced material: CD4+ T cells from PBMCs. This chain links TRBV29-1 with TRBJ2-1; D is possibly TRBD1 or TRBD2 (5 bases each). The TCR originated in a human donor with Susac syndrome. The CDR3 DNA reads TGCAGCGCCGGGACGATCTCCTACAATGAGCAGTTCTTC. Translated: CSAGTISYNEQFF.